Detailed here is one T cell receptor beta chain. The antigen remains unidentified. The CDR3 consists of 11 residues. Per germline, CDR1 LNHDA and CDR2 SQIVND (reference sequence). The V segment lost 7 bases and the J segment 7 bases; nucleotides outside the gene matches: 3. The data were obtained in a study of cytomegalovirus exposure and HLA in healthy donors. Findings and caveats of the study: CMV antigen specificity was confirmed in vitro for a few CMV-associated chains. In a later analysis, donors in an Asian-associated ancestry cluster reportedly had fewer N-insertions in productive TCRs than the cohort mean.

PCR used 60 Vbeta primers and 13 Jbeta primers. Libraries were prepared by immunoSEQ multiplex PCR; TCRdb keeps only in-frame clonotypes and omits some of them. The sample includes around 110,000 clones, 81% of them seen just once. This receptor was obtained from a woman aged 25 to 39 in good health and CMV-seronegative. The rearrangement links TRBV19 to TRBJ1-2, with 7 nucleotides matching TRBD1. Sequencing was performed on PBMCs. This CDR3 reads CASKAGGGYTF. The CDR3 bases are TGTGCCAGTAAGGCAGGGGGTGGCTACACCTTC.